A single sample is the source of the 21 T cell receptor beta chains below, sequenced in a study of early T cells in non-severe SARS-CoV-2 infection. From the 5' RACE reads, TCRdb called clonotypes with MiXCR, one entry per CDR3 protein. This sample has about 42,000 distinct CDR3 sequences; around 7% occur once, and the top ten carry more than 4.5%. Sequenced material: whole blood. The receptors were sampled from an adult who was a healthcare worker with PCR-confirmed SARS-CoV-2 infection or an uninfected control (not recorded which).

This clonotype was seen once. This chain links TRBV6-5 with TRBJ2-3; D gene unclear. Germline loops: CDR1 MNHEY, CDR2 SVGAGI. The V and J ends lost 2 bases and 0 bases respectively, with 3 bases between them. The CDR3 consists of 13 residues. In nucleotides, the CDR3 is TGTGCCAGCAGTTACAAGAGCACAGATACGCAGTATTTT. It codes for CASSYKSTDTQYF.

In this sample, this clonotype turned up many times. The chain couples TRBV12-3 or TRBV12-4 to TRBJ2-6; possible D gene TRBD2, 6 bases. The CDR3 is 17 amino acids. The germline V and J ends were trimmed by 3 bases and 0 bases, with 12 bases remaining between them. DNA for the CDR3: TGTGCCAGCAGTTTCTGGGGGGACCTCTCTGGGGCCAACGTCCTGACTTTC. Its translation: CASSFWGDLSGANVLTF.

V and J are TRBV27 and TRBJ2-7; 7 bases are shared with TRBD1. Germline V lookup: CDR1 MNHEY, CDR2 SMNVEV (reference sequence). This CDR3 contains 14 residues. The V gene end was trimmed by 5 bases and the J gene end by 3 bases; junction bases not matched to a gene: 7. The CDR3 is CASSQPGQIYEQYF. The CDR3 nucleotides are TGTGCCAGCAGTCAACCGGGACAGATCTACGAGCAGTACTTC.

This clonotype was detected many times. The rearrangement links TRBV7-9 to TRBJ2-7, with D uncertain. The CDR3 has 15 amino acids. Germline CDR1 reads SEHNR; CDR2 reads FQNEAQ (reference sequence). V was clipped by 5 bases and J by 4 bases, with 18 bases between them. The CDR3 DNA sequence: TGTGCCAGCAGCCCTCCCCGGGCCCCACCTTACGAGCAGTACTTC. The encoded protein is CASSPPRAPPYEQYF. The full variable domain, completed using reference TRBV7-9 and TRBJ2-7, is DTGVSQNPRHKITKRGQNVTFRCDPISEHNRLYWYRQTLGQGPEFLTYFQNEAQLEKSRLLSDRFSAERPKGSFSTLEIQRTEQGDSAMYLCASSPPRAPPYEQYFGPGTRLTVT.

V and J are TRBV6-1 and TRBJ2-7, with D perhaps matching TRBD2 (5 bases). V lost 6 bases, J lost 0 bases, and 6 bases lay in between. Germline CDR1 reads MNHNS; CDR2 reads SASEGT. CDR3 length: 12 residues. The CDR3 DNA is TGTGCCAGCAGCGGGGACTCCTACGAGCAGTACTTC. Residues: CASSGDSYEQYF.

This clonotype showed up many times. The chain employs TRBV12-3 or TRBV12-4 and TRBJ1-2, with a weak D call TRBD1 (6 bases). This CDR3 comprises 13 residues. With 7 bases removed from V and 8 bases from J, the gap between germline ends came to 17 bases. The CDR3 DNA follows: TGTGCCAGCACCATTGAAACAGGGTTCGGCTACACCTTC. Translated, it gives CASTIETGFGYTF.

About this clonotype itself: It may be a read error: a sequence one base away is much more abundant. The rearrangement joins TRBV7-2 to TRBJ2-3, with 11 bases identical to TRBD2. The germline V gene encodes CDR1 SGHTA and CDR2 FQGNSA. The CDR3 totals 16 residues. This CDR3 is CVSSLALGLAGDTQYF. In nucleotides, the CDR3 is TGTGTCAGCAGCTTAGCGCTTGGACTAGCGGGAGATACGCAGTATTTT.

In its sample, this clonotype was seen a few times. The gene calls are TRBV5-1 and TRBJ2-1; TRBD1 might be the D (8 bases). The germline V gene has CDR1 SGHRS and CDR2 YFSETQ. V was shortened by 6 bases and J by 7 bases, with 20 bases between the two germline ends. This CDR3 contains 15 residues. DNA of the CDR3: TGCGCCAGCACCCCACAGGGGGGGAAGTGGAATGAGCAGTTCTTC. It encodes CASTPQGGKWNEQFF.

This clonotype was seen repeatedly, ten times or more. This CDR3 is CASSERGTGSYEQYF. In DNA form, the CDR3 reads TGTGCCAGCAGTGAAAGAGGGACAGGCTCCTACGAGCAGTACTTC. V is TRBV6-1 and J is TRBJ2-7; 8 bases match TRBD1. Germline loops: CDR1 MNHNS, CDR2 SASEGT. Unmatched junction bases numbered 3, after V lost 2 bases and J lost 0 bases. This CDR3 is 15 amino acids long.

This clonotype was observed a handful of times. J is TRBJ2-4 and V is TRBV2, with D hard to call. V was shortened by 4 bases and J by 5 bases, with 3 bases between the two germline ends. CDR1 is SNHLY, CDR2 FYNNEI, per germline. This CDR3 has 11 residues. The CDR3 DNA reads as TGTGCCAGCAGTGTTCAAAACATTCAGTACTTC. This translates into CASSVQNIQYF.

This clonotype is labeled as medium-sized (0.01 to 0.1%). The CDR3 region is CATSWDTGYEQYF. CDR3 DNA: TGTGCCACCAGTTGGGACACGGGTTACGAGCAGTACTTC. The V gene is TRBV15, the J gene TRBJ2-7; D may be TRBD1 (6 bases). The V end was cut by 6 bases, the J end by 4 bases, with 13 bases between. The CDR3 spans 13 residues. Germline CDR1 reads LNHNV; CDR2 reads YYDKDF (reference sequence). The complete variable domain, with remaining parts taken from reference TRBV15 and TRBJ2-7, reads DAMVIQNPRYQVTQFGKPVTLSCSQTLNHNVMYWYQQKSSQAPKLLFHYYDKDFNNEADTPDNFQSRRPNTSFCFLDIRSPGLGDTAMYLCATSWDTGYEQYFGPGTRLTVT.

This clonotype came up a few times. The chain is built from TRBV5-5 and TRBJ1-3; D is possibly TRBD1 (5 bases). Trimming cost V 4 bases and J 0 bases, with 11 bases left between them. Germline V gives CDR1 SGHKS, CDR2 YYEKEE (reference sequence). CDR3 length equals 15 residues. CDR3 in DNA: TGTGCCAGCAGCCGGGACGTGAGCTCTGGAAACACCATATATTTT. This codes for CASSRDVSSGNTIYF.

The chain joins TRBV2 to TRBJ2-7, with no clear D. Germline-derived CDR1 and CDR2 are SNHLY and FYNNEI. The ends were cut back, 3 bases at V and 2 bases at J, with 11 bases in the middle. This CDR3 contains 14 residues. The CDR3 spells CASSDPRPTYEQYF. In nucleotides, the CDR3 is TGTGCCAGCAGTGACCCACGTCCGACCTACGAGCAGTACTTC.

This clonotype showed up many times. The chain carries TRBV18 and TRBJ1-1; D is perhaps TRBD1 (5 bases). Germline loops: CDR1 KGHSH, CDR2 LQKENI. V shed 2 bases and J shed 4 bases, with 11 bases lying between them. The CDR3 has 14 residues. This CDR3 is CASSPLGESTEAFF. Here the CDR3 DNA reads TGTGCCAGCTCACCATTAGGGGAGAGCACTGAAGCTTTCTTT.

This clonotype was seen a few times. The chain couples TRBV7-8 to TRBJ2-7; D is unresolved. The CDR3 loop spans 13 amino acids. CDR1 and CDR2 from the germline V gene are SGHVS and FQNEAQ. Trimming took 8 bases from V and 5 from J, leaving 16 bases between them. The CDR3 nucleotides are TGTGCCAGCCTCAACCCCCCGGGTAACGAGCAGTACTTC. Encoded protein: CASLNPPGNEQYF.

In this sample, this clonotype turned up a few times. This sequence joins TRBV6-6 and TRBJ2-7, with D maybe TRBD1 (6 bases). The CDR3 is 13 residues long. Germline lookup yields CDR1 MNHNY and CDR2 SVGAGI (reference sequence). The V end was cut by 5 bases, the J end by 2 bases, with 10 bases between. The CDR3 here is CASSKQGPYEQYF. The CDR3 nucleotides read TGTGCCAGCAGTAAACAGGGACCCTACGAGCAGTACTTC.

This clonotype has only a few counts. The J gene is TRBJ1-1, the V gene TRBV5-5; no definite D call. CDR1 is SGHKS and CDR2 is YYEKEE in the germline V gene (reference sequence). The CDR3 runs 13 residues. V lost 1 base, J lost 0 bases, and 4 bases lay in between. In DNA form, the CDR3 reads TGTGCCAGCAGCTTGTCGGTGAACACTGAAGCTTTCTTT. This codes for CASSLSVNTEAFF.

The chain employs TRBV29-1 and TRBJ2-5; D may match TRBD1 or TRBD2 (5 bases each). Germline V gene lookup returns CDR1 SQVTM and CDR2 ANQGSEA. The germline V and J ends were trimmed by 4 bases and 2 bases, with 11 bases remaining between them. The CDR3 is made up of 13 amino acids. Here the CDR3 DNA reads TGCAGCGTTGTTGGGACGGCACAAGAGACCCAGTACTTC. Translating gives CSVVGTAQETQYF.

The chain carries TRBV6-4 and TRBJ2-3; the match to TRBD2 covers 14 bases. The V gene's germline CDR1 is MRHNA and CDR2 SNTAGT. The V gene end was trimmed by 0 bases and the J gene end by 4 bases; junction bases not matched to a gene: 0. This CDR3 is 16 amino acids long. The CDR3 spells CASSDSTSGGADTQYF. In DNA, the CDR3 is TGTGCCAGCAGTGACTCGACTAGCGGGGGGGCAGATACGCAGTATTTT.

This clonotype was recorded a few times. The V and J genes are TRBV7-6 and TRBJ2-5; 8 positions match TRBD1. This CDR3 has 15 amino acids. Trimming cost V 5 bases and J 4 bases; bases outside gene matches: 9. CDR1 and CDR2 (germline): SGHVS, FNYEAQ. This CDR3 is CASSVIQGGPETQYF. The CDR3 nucleotides are TGTGCCAGCAGCGTGATACAGGGGGGACCAGAGACCCAGTACTTC. The whole variable domain, remainder taken from reference TRBV7-6 and TRBJ2-5, is GAGVSQSPRYKVTKRGQDVALRCDPISGHVSLYWYRQALGQGPEFLTYFNYEAQQDKSGLPNDRFSAERPEGSISTLTIQRTEQRDSAMYRCASSVIQGGPETQYFGPGTRLLVL.

The chain carries TRBV3-1 and TRBJ1-6; 7 bases agree with TRBD1. Germline values: CDR1 LGHDT, CDR2 YNNKEL (reference sequence). There are 16 residues in the CDR3. V lost 0 bases and J lost 6; bases outside the gene matches: 5. The CDR3 here is CASSQDRRQGNSPLHF. In DNA form, the CDR3 reads TGTGCCAGCAGCCAAGATAGGCGACAGGGTAATTCACCCCTCCACTTT.